This section outlines one T cell receptor beta chain sequence together with its context. The sample belongs to a study of human T cells and chemical hapten exposure. Whole-study context: Once 0.01% DPC had been applied to the upper back by patch test, readings were taken at 6 days. The patients were mostly female; they had alopecia areata, totalis or universalis. Small pooled library volume differences chiefly drove per-sample TCR yield variation.

TCRdb processed the RACE reads anew with MiXCR; each CDR3 protein has one entry. The sample carries 85,000 or so distinct CDR3 sequences, around 10% recorded once. Time point specified: patch test 2, 6 weeks after DPC sensitization. Stated treatment: therapeutic diphenylcyclopropenone sensitization with weekly scalp DPC. It was unfractionated whole blood from which total RNA was extracted. Trimming took off 0 bases at V and 7 bases at J, with 9 bases between the two ends. Germline lookup yields CDR1 LGHNA and CDR2 YSLEER. CDR3 length equals 13 residues. The material was whole blood, obtained in connection with sensitization to the hapten diphenylcyclopropenone (DPC). The TCR originated in a man between 18 and 35 years old with alopecia areata. Some clones in this sample may be carry-over from other donors' samples. The genes are TRBV4-3 and TRBJ1-2; D is undetermined. The CDR3 sequence: CASSQDRIRGYTF. The CDR3 DNA sequence: TGCGCCAGCAGCCAAGATCGCATCCGTGGCTACACCTTC.